The 21 T cell receptor beta chains presented below share a single source sample, sequenced in a study of T cell repertoires in cytomegalovirus infection. One entry per CDR3 protein, called by TCRdb with MiXCR from the reads. The table includes roughly 730,000 distinct CDR3 sequences, 33% detected once. The antigens these receptors bind are not known. Sequencing was performed on cultured PBMCs, taken from culture after CMV antigen stimulation. The receptor set was obtained from a human donor in good health (CMV status not recorded). Some clones in this sample may be carry-over from other donors' samples.

The table lists this clonotype with a few counts. CDR3 in DNA: TGTGCCACCAGCAGAGATCCCGGGGATGGCTACACCTTC. It specifies CATSRDPGDGYTF. The chain has TRBV15 and TRBJ1-2; no clear D gene. Per the germline V gene, CDR1 is LNHNV and CDR2 is YYDKDF (reference sequence). Trimming stripped 0 bases from V and 6 bases from J, with 8 bases between. This CDR3 has 13 residues. Based on the CDR3 plus reference TRBV15 and TRBJ1-2, the full variable domain is DAMVIQNPRYQVTQFGKPVTLSCSQTLNHNVMYWYQQKSSQAPKLLFHYYDKDFNNEADTPDNFQSRRPNTSFCFLDIRSPGLGDTAMYLCATSRDPGDGYTFGSGTRLTVV.

The V gene is TRBV4-1, the J gene TRBJ2-7; 8 nucleotides agree with TRBD2. V trimming: 0 bases; J trimming: 4 bases; junction bases outside the gene matches: 5. Looked up from germline, CDR1 is MGHRA and CDR2 is YSYEKL. The CDR3 loop spans 15 amino acids. This CDR3 is CASSQEAGVGYEQYF. CDR3 sequence (DNA): TGCGCCAGCAGCCAAGAAGCGGGAGTGGGGTACGAGCAGTACTTC.

This clonotype has a handful of counts. The rearrangement uses TRBV7-8 and TRBJ1-3; weak D call: TRBD1 (6 bases). The V end was cut by 1 base, the J end by 0 bases, with 19 bases between. The V gene's germline CDR1 is SGHVS and CDR2 FQNEAQ. The CDR3 runs to 19 residues. The CDR3 loop is CASSLGRRSRGGSGNTIYF. CDR3 sequence (DNA): TGTGCCAGCAGCTTAGGGCGTCGGTCCAGGGGAGGCTCTGGAAACACCATATATTTT.

This sequence joins TRBV27 and TRBJ1-6; possibly TRBD1 for D (5 bases). CDR3 length equals 14 residues. Trimming took off 10 bases at V and 8 bases at J, with 18 bases between the two ends. Germline lookup yields CDR1 MNHEY and CDR2 SMNVEV (reference sequence). CDR3: CATRLGQRHSPLHF. The CDR3 coding sequence is TGTGCCACTCGATTAGGACAACGACATTCACCCCTCCACTTT.

This chain joins TRBV7-6 and TRBJ2-5; D unclear. The V end was cut by 5 bases, the J end by 0 bases, with 16 bases between. Germline V CDR1 and CDR2: SGHVS, FNYEAQ. The CDR3 extends over 16 amino acids. The CDR3 spells CASSPPDTQYQETQYF. The CDR3 region has the DNA TGTGCCAGCAGCCCCCCCGACACCCAGTACCAAGAGACCCAGTACTTC. Complete variable domain (other parts from reference TRBV7-6 and TRBJ2-5): GAGVSQSPRYKVTKRGQDVALRCDPISGHVSLYWYRQALGQGPEFLTYFNYEAQQDKSGLPNDRFSAERPEGSISTLTIQRTEQRDSAMYRCASSPPDTQYQETQYFGPGTRLLVL.

This clonotype was counted a few times. V usage is TRBV20-1 and J usage is TRBJ1-6, with a possible D match to TRBD1 (6 bases). Germline V CDR1 and CDR2: DFQATT, SNEGSKA (reference sequence). CDR3 length equals 13 residues. Trimming took off 3 bases at V and 8 bases at J, with 11 bases between the two ends. CDR3 bases: TGCAGTGCTAGCACAGGGAGTTATTCACCCCTCCACTTT. Amino acids: CSASTGSYSPLHF.

The genes are TRBV6-5 and TRBJ2-5; D may be TRBD1 (7 bases). The germline V gene has CDR1 MNHEY and CDR2 SVGAGI. V lost 2 bases, J lost 0 bases, and 25 bases lay in between. This CDR3 spans 20 amino acids. The CDR3 loop is CASSYRPRRGLKLYQETQYF. CDR3 in DNA: TGTGCCAGCAGTTACCGGCCGAGGAGGGGGCTCAAACTGTACCAAGAGACCCAGTACTTC.

This clonotype was found once. The rearrangement uses TRBV18 and TRBJ2-7; a weak D match, TRBD2 (6 bases). Per germline, CDR1 KGHSH and CDR2 LQKENI. V shed 3 bases and J shed 4 bases, with 19 bases lying between them. The CDR3 consists of 16 residues. The CDR3 nucleotides read TGTGCCAGCTCACCCGGAGGTGGGAGGTATGTGTACGAGCAGTACTTC. Protein product: CASSPGGGRYVYEQYF. The complete variable domain, with remaining parts taken from reference TRBV18 and TRBJ2-7, reads NAGVMQNPRHLVRRRGQEARLRCSPMKGHSHVYWYRQLPEEGLKFMVYLQKENIIDESGMPKERFSAEFPKEGPSILRIQQVVRGDSAAYFCASSPGGGRYVYEQYFGPGTRLTVT.

This chain connects TRBV6-5 to TRBJ2-3, with 9 bases aligning to TRBD2. The ends lost 6 bases at V and 0 bases at J; junction bases unmatched: 7. The CDR3 covers 16 residues. CDR1 MNHEY and CDR2 SVGAGI come from the germline V gene. The CDR3 DNA is TGTGCCAGCAGACAGACTAGCGGAACTAGCACAGATACGCAGTATTTT. It encodes CASRQTSGTSTDTQYF.

This clonotype has more than one count but fewer than ten. The genes are TRBV12-3 or TRBV12-4 and TRBJ1-2; no reliable D call. The V end was cut by 1 base, the J end by 3 bases, with 9 bases between. This CDR3 has 14 residues. The CDR3 region is CASSLGVRHYGYTF. As DNA, the CDR3 is TGTGCCAGCAGTTTAGGGGTCAGACACTATGGCTACACCTTC.

In this sample, this clonotype turned up a few times. The chain has TRBV7-6 and TRBJ2-7, with TRBD1 matching 7 bases. The length of the CDR3 is 15 residues. The germline V gene encodes CDR1 SGHVS and CDR2 FNYEAQ. The J segment lost 4 bases and the V segment lost 5 bases, leaving 11 bases of the junction unmatched. CDR3 sequence reads: CASSHGWDSRYEQYF. The DNA of the CDR3 is TGTGCCAGCAGCCATGGATGGGACAGTCGATACGAGCAGTACTTC.

J is TRBJ2-7 and V is TRBV6-4, with no clear D. The CDR3 spans 12 residues. The germline V gene has CDR1 MRHNA and CDR2 SNTAGT. The germline V and J ends were trimmed by 8 bases and 4 bases, with 12 bases remaining between them. The CDR3 sequence is CASLLPLYEQYF. CDR3 nucleotide sequence: TGTGCCAGCCTCCTGCCGCTATACGAGCAGTACTTC.

V is TRBV7-4 and J is TRBJ2-7, with D possibly being TRBD1 (5 bases). Looked up from germline, CDR1 is SGHVT and CDR2 is SQSDAQ. This CDR3 is built from 16 residues. V shed 1 base and J shed 2 bases, with 15 bases lying between them. CDR3: CASSLGQQEWPYEQYF. The DNA for the CDR3 is TGTGCCAGCAGCTTAGGACAGCAAGAATGGCCCTACGAGCAGTACTTC. The complete variable domain, with remaining parts taken from reference TRBV7-4 and TRBJ2-7, reads GAGVSQSPRYKVAKRGRDVALRCDSISGHVTLYWYRQTLGQGSEVLTYSQSDAQRDKSGRPSGRFSAERPERSVSTLKIQRTEQGDSAVYLCASSLGQQEWPYEQYFGPGTRLTVT.

The V call is TRBV7-2, the J call TRBJ1-5; unclear D gene. CDR3 length equals 16 residues. Looked up from germline, CDR1 is SGHTA and CDR2 is FQGNSA. Trimming shortened V by 0 bases and J by 0 bases, and 9 bases separated the two germline ends. For the CDR3, the DNA is TGTGCCAGCAGCTTAGCGCTAGGTTATAGCAATCAGCCCCAGCATTTT. The encoded protein is CASSLALGYSNQPQHF.

This chain joins TRBV7-2 and TRBJ2-2; D is unresolved. V was clipped by 4 bases and J by 5 bases, with 5 bases between them. The CDR3 has 12 residues. CDR1 SGHTA and CDR2 FQGNSA come from the germline V gene. CDR3 sequence (DNA): TGTGCCAGCAGCTACCAGACCGGGGAGCTGTTTTTT. Translated, it gives CASSYQTGELFF.

The genes are TRBV7-2 and TRBJ2-1; TRBD2 matches 10 bases. The germline CDR1 and CDR2 sequences are SGHTA and FQGNSA. Germline trimming cut 5 bases from V and 5 bases from J; bases unmatched to any gene: 9. The CDR3 totals 16 residues. The CDR3 DNA reads as TGTGCCAGCAGCCCTAAGAGCGGGAGGGGACACAATGAGCAGTTCTTC. This encodes CASSPKSGRGHNEQFF.

V usage is TRBV18 and J usage is TRBJ2-1, with 8 bases identical to TRBD1. The CDR3 loop spans 15 amino acids. Germline V lookup: CDR1 KGHSH, CDR2 LQKENI. V shed 3 bases and J 10 bases; nucleotides not matched to a gene: 11. DNA for the CDR3: TGTGCCAGCTCACCTCGGACAGGGAATGGCCCGGAGCAGTTCTTC. Amino acids: CASSPRTGNGPEQFF.

The gene calls are TRBV4-3 and TRBJ2-2, with TRBD1 matching over 7 bases. The germline V gene encodes CDR1 LGHNA and CDR2 YSLEER. V dropped 5 bases and J dropped 3; count of bases not matched to a gene: 12. CDR3 length: 17 amino acids. Written as DNA, the CDR3 is TGCGCCAGCAGCAAGAGTGTCGGGACAGACGACACCGGGGAGCTGTTTTTT. This gives the protein CASSKSVGTDDTGELFF.

V gene TRBV5-1 combines with J gene TRBJ2-3; TRBD2 agrees at 11 bases. V lost 2 bases and J lost 4; bases outside the gene matches: 3. Germline V gives CDR1 SGHRS, CDR2 YFSETQ. There are 15 residues in the CDR3. In DNA form, the CDR3 reads TGCGCCAGCAGCTTCTCTAGCGGGGGGTCAGATACGCAGTATTTT. Protein sequence: CASSFSSGGSDTQYF.

This sequence joins TRBV7-8 and TRBJ2-3; D is unresolved. CDR1 is SGHVS, CDR2 FQNEAQ, per germline. The germline V and J ends were trimmed by 3 bases and 2 bases, with 12 bases remaining between them. The CDR3 loop spans 15 amino acids. The DNA of the CDR3 is TGTGCCAGCAGCTTGACCCTTGGCCACACAGATACGCAGTATTTT. Protein product: CASSLTLGHTDTQYF.

The V and J genes are TRBV19 and TRBJ2-5; TRBD1 aligns across 8 bases. The CDR3 is 14 residues long. The germline CDR1 and CDR2 sequences are LNHDA and SQIVND (reference sequence). Trimming at V came to 5 bases and at J to 6 bases, leaving 8 bases not matched to a gene. CDR3 protein: CASSLRTGMKTQYF. The CDR3 bases are TGTGCCAGTAGTCTGCGGACAGGGATGAAGACCCAGTACTTC. Based on the CDR3 plus reference TRBV19 and TRBJ2-5, the full variable domain is DGGITQSPKYLFRKEGQNVTLSCEQNLNHDAMYWYRQDPGQGLRLIYYSQIVNDFQKGDIAEGYSVSREKKESFPLTVTSAQKNPTAFYLCASSLRTGMKTQYFGPGTRLLVL.